The 9 T cell receptor beta chains in this list originate from one sample, sequenced in a study of blood T cell repertoires in COVID-19. Only in-frame clones appear in the TCRdb table, and some are missing; sequencing was by immunoSEQ multiplex PCR. The data contain fewer than 500,000 clones, approximately 90% of them singletons. Sequencing was performed on PBMCs or T cells enriched from blood (not recorded which). These receptors all come from a woman in her 30s with acute COVID-19.

The V gene is TRBV12-3 or TRBV12-4, the J gene TRBJ2-7; D is unresolved. V was shortened by 2 bases and J by 1 base, with 6 bases between the two germline ends. This CDR3 comprises 13 residues. In DNA, the CDR3 is TGTGCCAGCAGTTTACACAGATCCTACGAGCAGTACTTC. It specifies CASSLHRSYEQYF.

This chain joins TRBV7-2 and TRBJ1-5, with a possible D match to TRBD1 (6 bases). The germline gives CDR1 SGHTA, CDR2 FQGNSA. CDR3 length: 15 residues. Trimming took off 5 bases at V and 1 base at J, with 12 bases between the two ends. The CDR3 DNA is TGTGCCAGCAGCCTACAGGGTTGGAGCAATCAGCCCCAGCATTTT. Protein: CASSLQGWSNQPQHF.

The chain has TRBV7-9 and TRBJ1-5; no definite D call. The length of the CDR3 is 16 residues. The V gene lost 3 bases and the J gene lost 1 base, with 13 bases spanning the gap. CDR1 is SEHNR and CDR2 is FQNEAQ in the germline V gene (reference sequence). CDR3 DNA: TGTGCCAGCAGCTTCAGCGGGGTACGAAGCAATCAGCCCCAGCATTTT. Protein product: CASSFSGVRSNQPQHF.

The genes are TRBV6-5 and TRBJ2-7, with 7 nucleotides matching TRBD1. Germline CDR1 reads MNHEY; CDR2 reads SVGAGI. The CDR3 consists of 14 residues. The ends lost 8 bases at V and 2 bases at J; junction bases unmatched: 9. DNA for the CDR3: TGTGCCAGCCTCGACAATAGGGGGCCCTACGAGCAGTACTTC. Translation gives CASLDNRGPYEQYF.

J is TRBJ1-5 and V is TRBV29-1; D possibly corresponds to TRBD1 (6 bases). Germline V gives CDR1 SQVTM, CDR2 ANQGSEA. The V end lost 6 bases, the J end lost 6 bases, and 15 bases lay between the germline ends. The CDR3 loop spans 13 amino acids. CDR3 sequence reads: CSVSRDIGQPQHF. In DNA, the CDR3 is TGCAGCGTGTCCCGGGACATCGGTCAGCCCCAGCATTTT.

The chain recombines TRBV5-1 with TRBJ2-1, with TRBD1 identical over 8 bases. V was pared by 4 bases and J by 2 bases, with 5 bases of the junction left unmatched. Germline lookup yields CDR1 SGHRS and CDR2 YFSETQ. The CDR3 extends over 15 amino acids. CDR3 nucleotide sequence: TGCGCCAGCAGCCCCCAGGGGGCCCCCTACAATGAGCAGTTCTTC. It yields the protein CASSPQGAPYNEQFF.

V gene TRBV7-8 combines with J gene TRBJ1-4; D perhaps matches TRBD1 (6 bases). The germline V gene has CDR1 SGHVS and CDR2 FQNEAQ. Trimming shortened V by 3 bases and J by 5 bases, and 13 bases separated the two germline ends. The CDR3 is 15 residues long. This chain's CDR3 is CASSFRTDRNEKLFF. The CDR3 nucleotides read TGTGCCAGCAGCTTTAGGACAGATAGAAATGAAAAACTGTTTTTT.

The sample holds a few counts of this clone. This chain uses TRBV29-1 with TRBJ2-1; 9 bases align to TRBD1. The CDR3 is 14 amino acids. Germline V gives CDR1 SQVTM, CDR2 ANQGSEA. V lost 0 bases, J lost 7 bases, and 4 bases stayed unmatched. CDR3 in amino acids: CSVEEQGARNEQFF. CDR3 nucleotides: TGCAGCGTTGAAGAACAGGGGGCGAGAAATGAGCAGTTCTTC.

Details on this clone: Other DNA sequences from this sample encode an identical CDR3 as well. This rearrangement joins TRBV24-1 to TRBJ2-2; weak D call: TRBD1 (6 bases). This CDR3 has 15 residues. V shed 1 base and J shed 2 bases, with 7 bases lying between them. CDR1 and CDR2 from the germline V gene are KGHDR and SFDVKD. For the CDR3, the DNA is TGTGCCACCAGTGATTTCAGGGGAAACACCGGGGAGCTGTTTTTT. The encoded protein is CATSDFRGNTGELFF.